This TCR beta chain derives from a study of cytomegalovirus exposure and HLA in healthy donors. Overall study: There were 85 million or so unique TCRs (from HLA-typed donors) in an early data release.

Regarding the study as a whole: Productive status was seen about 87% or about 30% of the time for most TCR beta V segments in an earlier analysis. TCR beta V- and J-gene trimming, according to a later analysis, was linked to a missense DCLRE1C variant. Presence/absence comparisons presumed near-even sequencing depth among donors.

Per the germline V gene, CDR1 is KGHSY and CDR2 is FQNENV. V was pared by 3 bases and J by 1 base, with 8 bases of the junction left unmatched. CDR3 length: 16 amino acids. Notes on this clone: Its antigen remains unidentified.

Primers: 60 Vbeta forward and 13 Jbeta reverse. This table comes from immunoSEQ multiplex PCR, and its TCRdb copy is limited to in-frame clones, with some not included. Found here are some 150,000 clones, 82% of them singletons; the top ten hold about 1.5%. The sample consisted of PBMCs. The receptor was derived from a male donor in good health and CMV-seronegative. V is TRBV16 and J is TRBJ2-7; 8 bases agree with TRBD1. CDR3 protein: CASSQSQTGASYEQYF. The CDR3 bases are TGTGCCAGCAGCCAGAGCCAGACAGGGGCTTCCTACGAGCAGTACTTC.